The 2 T cell receptor beta chains listed next were all sequenced from one sample in a study of human T cells and chemical hapten exposure. Each CDR3 protein is one row after TCRdb ran MiXCR on the RACE reads. The sample comprises about 250,000 distinct CDR3 sequences, approximately 7.5% of which are singletons, and more than 0.95% rests with the top ten. Time point given: pre-sensitization, week 0. Treatment meaning: therapeutic diphenylcyclopropenone sensitization with weekly scalp DPC. The input for sequencing was whole blood, taken in connection with sensitization to the hapten diphenylcyclopropenone (DPC). These receptors all come from a man between 18 and 35 years old with alopecia areata. Some clones in this sample may be carry-over from other donors' samples.

This clonotype showed up many times. This chain uses TRBV5-1 with TRBJ1-1; D remains ambiguous. With 1 base removed from V and 4 bases from J, the gap between germline ends came to 20 bases. CDR3 length: 17 amino acids. The germline gives CDR1 SGHRS, CDR2 YFSETQ. CDR3 sequence: CASSLSVGPPSPTEAFF. CDR3 in DNA: TGCGCCAGCAGCTTGTCAGTCGGACCCCCGTCCCCCACTGAAGCTTTCTTT.

This chain joins TRBV24-1 and TRBJ1-1; 8 nucleotides match TRBD1. Germline lookup yields CDR1 KGHDR and CDR2 SFDVKD. The V gene end was trimmed by 2 bases and the J gene end by 1 base; junction bases not matched to a gene: 8. The CDR3 totals 17 residues. CDR3 nucleotides: TGTGCCACCAGTGATTCAACAGGGGGACAAGAGAACACTGAAGCTTTCTTT. As protein: CATSDSTGGQENTEAFF.